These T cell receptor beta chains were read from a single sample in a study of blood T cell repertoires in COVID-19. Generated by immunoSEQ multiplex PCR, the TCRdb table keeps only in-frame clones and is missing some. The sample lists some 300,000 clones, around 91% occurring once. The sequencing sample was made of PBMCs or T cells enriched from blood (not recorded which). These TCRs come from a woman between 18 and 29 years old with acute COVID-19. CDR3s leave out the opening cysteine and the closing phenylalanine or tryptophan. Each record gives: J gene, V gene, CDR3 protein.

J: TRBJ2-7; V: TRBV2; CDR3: ASSEGTSGSYEQY
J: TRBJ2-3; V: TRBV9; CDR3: ASSVTQSSPGLAGGLRSTDTQY
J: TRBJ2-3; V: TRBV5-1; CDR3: ASKETATDTQY
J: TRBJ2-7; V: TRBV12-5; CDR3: ASGLSQGVKRQY
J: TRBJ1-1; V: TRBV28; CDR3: ASSWILRETEAF
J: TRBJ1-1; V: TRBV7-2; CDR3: ASSLDGDSNTEAF
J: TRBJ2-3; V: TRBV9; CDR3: ASSVAGRGTDTQY
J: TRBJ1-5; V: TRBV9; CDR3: ASSIAGTGNQPQH
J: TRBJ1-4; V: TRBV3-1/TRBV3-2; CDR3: ASSQYGTGNEKLF
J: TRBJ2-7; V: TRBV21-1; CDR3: ASSIRTRTGYGAYYEQY
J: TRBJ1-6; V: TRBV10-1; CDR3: AGTGYSPLH
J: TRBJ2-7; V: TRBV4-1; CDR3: ASSLLQGDSEQY
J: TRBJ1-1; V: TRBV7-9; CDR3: ASSLRGLEAF
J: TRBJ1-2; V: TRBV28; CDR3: ASRQGGATYGYT
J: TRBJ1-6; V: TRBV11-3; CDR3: ASSPGTGDSPLH
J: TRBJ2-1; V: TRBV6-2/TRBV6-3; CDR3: ASSFSPGGGSVFYNEQF
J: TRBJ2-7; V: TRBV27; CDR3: ASSFSLGLSYEQY
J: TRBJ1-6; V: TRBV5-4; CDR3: ASNYGDYNSPLH
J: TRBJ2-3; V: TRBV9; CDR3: ASKCPRLAGRRTDTQY
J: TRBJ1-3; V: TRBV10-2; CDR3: ASSDESGNTIY
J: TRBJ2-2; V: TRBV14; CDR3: ASSQDFVSGYTGELF
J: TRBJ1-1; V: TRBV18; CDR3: ASSPQGTEEAF
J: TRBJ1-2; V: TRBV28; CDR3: ASSPTFSDRDYGYT
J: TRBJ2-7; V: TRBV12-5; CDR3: ASGPSGRTYEQY
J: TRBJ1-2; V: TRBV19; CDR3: ASWGLYGYT
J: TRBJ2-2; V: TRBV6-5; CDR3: ASSYRGTGELF